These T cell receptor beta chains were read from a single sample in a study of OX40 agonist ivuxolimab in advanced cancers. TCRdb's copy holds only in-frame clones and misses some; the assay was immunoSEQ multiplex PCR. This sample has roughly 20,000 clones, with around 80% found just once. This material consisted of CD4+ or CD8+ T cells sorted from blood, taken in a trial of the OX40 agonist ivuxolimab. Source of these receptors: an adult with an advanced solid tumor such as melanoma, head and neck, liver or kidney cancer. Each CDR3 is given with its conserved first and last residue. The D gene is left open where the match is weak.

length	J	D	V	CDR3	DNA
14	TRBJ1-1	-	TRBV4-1	CASSHDQGGTEAFF	TGCGCCAGCAGCCACGATCAGGGAGGGACTGAAGCTTTCTTT
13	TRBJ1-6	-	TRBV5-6	CASSFDHNSPLHF	TGTGCCAGCAGCTTTGATCATAATTCACCCCTCCACTTT
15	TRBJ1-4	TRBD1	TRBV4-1	CASSQDQQGGEKLFF	TGCGCCAGCAGCCAGGACCAACAGGGGGGAGAAAAACTGTTTTTT
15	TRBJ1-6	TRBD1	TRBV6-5	CASSYAQGTNSPLHF	TGTGCCAGCAGTTACGCACAGGGGACGAATTCACCCCTCCACTTT
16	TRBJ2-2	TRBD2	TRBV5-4	CASSLAAGGRTGELFF	TGTGCCAGCAGCTTGGCAGCGGGGGGGCGAACCGGGGAGCTGTTTTTT
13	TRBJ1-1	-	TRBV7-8	CASSLRGNTEAFF	TGTGCCAGCAGCCTGCGAGGGAACACTGAAGCTTTCTTT
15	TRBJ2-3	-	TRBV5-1	CASSLEGISTDTQYF	TGCGCCAGCAGCTTGGAGGGAATAAGCACAGATACGCAGTATTTT
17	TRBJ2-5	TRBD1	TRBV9	CASSVEPGGAERETQYF	TGTGCCAGCAGCGTAGAGCCAGGGGGCGCAGAGAGGGAGACCCAGTACTTC
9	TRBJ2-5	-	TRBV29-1	CSVGETQYF	TGCAGCGTTGGTGAGACCCAGTACTTC
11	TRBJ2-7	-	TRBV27	CASSLGSEQYF	TGTGCCAGCAGTTTAGGTTCCGAGCAGTACTTC